Below are 27 T cell receptor beta chains sequenced from a single sample in a study of T-cell reconstitution after alpha-beta-depleted transplantation in children (dated by TCRdb to 2016 to 2017). Per the publication, the treatment or condition label means: allogeneic hematopoietic cell transplantation with graft depleted of TCRalphabeta T cells and CD19 B cells. The library was prepared using PCR. This sample was sequenced with an Illumina HiSeq 2500. Molecular barcoding was employed in the preparation of TCR libraries, with unique molecular identifiers being used to normalize TCRbeta repertoire quantification. TCRdb reworked the public reads: Q25 trimming with fastp, MiXCR clone assembly, productive beta chains retained. Each record represents a unique CDR3 protein, reported with the most common genes and DNA among its rows. This sample gives more than 3,500 distinct CDR3 sequences in total; less than 20% of them show up just once. The ten largest clonotypes hold around half of the sample.

The sample in question was PBMCs, mostly from graft donor cells, obtained 180 days after TCRalphabeta/CD19-depleted stem cell transplant. Receptor source: a male patient aged 2 to 9 who had a stem cell transplant for acute lymphoblastic leukemia, so the T cells may come from the graft donor.

The sample holds many counts of this clonotype. This chain joins TRBV28 and TRBJ2-2; perhaps TRBD1 as D (6 bases). In germline, CDR1 is MDHEN, CDR2 SYDVKM. V was pared by 3 bases and J by 5 bases, with 16 bases between. This CDR3 comprises 16 residues. This chain's CDR3 is CASSFPQGSGTGELFF. As DNA, the CDR3 is TGTGCCAGCAGTTTCCCACAGGGCTCGGGTACCGGGGAGCTGTTTTTT.

The table lists this clonotype with many counts. The V gene is TRBV5-1, the J gene TRBJ2-1; 10 positions agree with TRBD2. The CDR3 contains 16 residues. V shed 0 bases, J shed 7 bases, and the junction held 7 bases outside the gene matches. Per the germline V gene, CDR1 is SGHRS and CDR2 is YFSETQ. Here the CDR3 reads CASSLEAGGPVNEQFF. The CDR3, as DNA: TGCGCCAGCAGCTTGGAAGCGGGAGGGCCTGTGAATGAGCAGTTCTTC. The full variable domain, its missing parts supplied by reference TRBV5-1 and TRBJ2-1, is KAGVTQTPRYLIKTRGQQVTLSCSPISGHRSVSWYQQTPGQGLQFLFEYFSETQRNKGNFPGRFSGRQFSNSRSEMNVSTLELGDSALYLCASSLEAGGPVNEQFFGPGTRLTVL.

CDR3 residues: CASSTHRGSYEQYF. The CDR3 nucleotides read TGTGCCAGCAGTACCCACAGGGGTTCCTACGAGCAGTACTTC. This rearrangement joins TRBV27 to TRBJ2-7; 7 bases agree with TRBD1. Trimming took 5 bases from V and 1 from J; bases not matched to a gene: 5. CDR1 and CDR2 (germline): MNHEY, SMNVEV (reference sequence). CDR3 length: 14 amino acids.

This clonotype was seen many times. The chain uses TRBV7-9 and TRBJ2-3; the D gene is possibly TRBD2 (5 bases). The germline V gene has CDR1 SEHNR and CDR2 FQNEAQ (reference sequence). The CDR3 has 16 residues. Deletions cut 2 bases from V and 1 base from J, with 13 bases between. The CDR3 spells CASSLFSGSGTDTQYF. CDR3 sequence (DNA): TGTGCCAGCAGCTTATTCAGCGGTTCTGGCACAGATACGCAGTATTTT.

The rearrangement joins TRBV3-1 to TRBJ2-5; D gene uncertain. Germline V gene sequence: CDR1 LGHDT, CDR2 YNNKEL (reference sequence). V was shortened by 0 bases and J by 2 bases, with 22 bases between the two germline ends. The CDR3 spans 19 residues. Written as DNA, the CDR3 is TGTGCCAGCAGCCAAGATTGGATTGCTTCCGCCCCACCTCAAGAGACCCAGTACTTC. Translating gives CASSQDWIASAPPQETQYF.

This clonotype came up many times. The V gene is TRBV10-2, the J gene TRBJ2-7; 9 positions agree with TRBD1. CDR1 is WSHSY, CDR2 SAAADI, per germline. J gave up 7 bases and V 3 bases, and 4 bases lay outside the gene matches. The CDR3 is 13 amino acids. Written as DNA, the CDR3 is TGCGCCAGCAGTGAAGGGACAGGGCGGGAGCAGTACTTC. Protein product: CASSEGTGREQYF.

This clonotype was recorded many times. This chain links TRBV25-1 with TRBJ1-1; D remains ambiguous. The V end lost 2 bases, the J end lost 1 base, and 5 bases lay between the germline ends. This CDR3 is built from 13 residues. The germline gives CDR1 MGHDK, CDR2 SYGVNS. This chain's CDR3 is CASSEARNTEAFF. CDR3 coding DNA: TGTGCCAGCAGTGAAGCCAGGAACACTGAAGCTTTCTTT.

Concerning this clonotype: The junction does not match germline at one end; this may be a read error. The chain joins TRBV4-1 to TRBJ1-1; D not certain. The V gene's germline CDR1 is MGHRA and CDR2 YSYEKL. The CDR3 is 14 residues long. This CDR3 is CAMGPGRVGTEAFF. CDR3 in DNA: TGTGCCATGGGCCCCGGGCGCGTCGGCACTGAAGCTTTCTTT.

This clonotype was recorded many times. V gene TRBV2 combines with J gene TRBJ2-1; 7 nucleotides line up with TRBD2. After removal of 8 bases from V and 16 bases from J, the junction contained 14 bases not matched to a gene. Germline V gene sequence: CDR1 SNHLY, CDR2 FYNNEI. The length of the CDR3 is 12 residues. CDR3 loop: CASSGRREGRFF. In DNA, the CDR3 is TGTGCCAGCTCCGGGAGGAGGGAGGGCCGTTTCTTC.

In its sample, this clonotype was seen many times. The V gene is TRBV6-2 or TRBV6-3, the J gene TRBJ2-5; unclear D gene. The CDR3 runs to 12 residues. Germline V lookup: CDR1 MNHEY, CDR2 SVGEGT. The V and J ends lost 0 bases and 5 bases respectively, with 4 bases between them. This chain's CDR3 is CASSYSIETQYF. For the CDR3, the DNA is TGTGCCAGCAGTTACTCGATTGAGACCCAGTACTTC.

This clonotype was counted ten times or more. The chain joins TRBV6-5 to TRBJ1-1, with 7 bases fitting TRBD1. Germline CDR1 is MNHEY and CDR2 is SVGAGI. The trim removed 2 bases at V and 1 base at J, leaving 13 bases unmatched. This CDR3 contains 18 residues. DNA of the CDR3: TGTGCCAGCAGTTACCGCCTCAGGCGGGACAGTTGGAACACTGAAGCTTTCTTT. Amino acid sequence: CASSYRLRRDSWNTEAFF.

This clonotype has a count of ten or more. J is TRBJ1-5 and V is TRBV12-3 or TRBV12-4; D possibly corresponds to TRBD1 (5 bases). V was shortened by 1 base and J by 0 bases, with 16 bases between the two germline ends. The CDR3 has 18 residues. CDR3: CASSLGSGTSYSNQPQHF. CDR3 coding DNA: TGTGCCAGCAGTTTAGGCTCCGGGACTTCTTATAGCAATCAGCCCCAGCATTTT.

The chain is built from TRBV7-9 and TRBJ1-1; D is ambiguous. The CDR3 is 11 residues long. V lost 7 bases to trimming and J lost 6 bases, with 9 bases between them. Per the germline V gene, CDR1 is SEHNR and CDR2 is FQNEAQ (reference sequence). CDR3 DNA: TGTGCCAGCACCCAGCTCGCTGAAGCTTTCTTT. It specifies CASTQLAEAFF.

This clonotype was detected many times. Written as DNA, the CDR3 is TGTGCCAGCAGCCCGGACTGGGCGGGACTTAATGAGCAGTTCTTC. Translation gives CASSPDWAGLNEQFF. The chain couples TRBV7-9 to TRBJ2-1; D is perhaps TRBD2 (6 bases). The V and J ends lost 5 bases and 7 bases respectively, with 18 bases between them. Germline V gene sequence: CDR1 SEHNR, CDR2 FQNEAQ (reference sequence). The CDR3 sequence is 15 residues long.

This clonotype is medium-sized (0.01 to 0.1%) in the sample. V usage is TRBV29-1 and J usage is TRBJ2-7, with a tentative D call TRBD2 (5 bases). V was pared by 7 bases and J by 2 bases, with 12 bases between. CDR1 and CDR2 from the germline V gene are SQVTM and ANQGSEA. The CDR3 length is 12 residues. The CDR3 sequence: CSAGGEAYEQYF. CDR3 nucleotides: TGCAGCGCCGGAGGTGAAGCCTACGAGCAGTACTTC.

This clonotype was recorded many times. The V gene is TRBV9, the J gene TRBJ2-1, with TRBD2 matching over 8 bases. With V trimmed by 0 bases and J by 7 bases, 0 bases remained unmatched. The CDR3 length is 13 residues. Germline assignment: CDR1 SGDLS and CDR2 YYNGEE. CDR3 in amino acids: CASSVGLANEQFF. CDR3 bases: TGTGCCAGCAGCGTAGGACTAGCGAATGAGCAGTTCTTC.

This clonotype was counted many times. The chain links TRBV7-9 to TRBJ2-6, with a weak D call TRBD2 (6 bases). Germline lookup yields CDR1 SEHNR and CDR2 FQNEAQ (reference sequence). The CDR3 sequence is 17 residues long. V was shortened by 6 bases and J by 3 bases, with 18 bases between the two germline ends. The CDR3 sequence is CASRGRDREYGANVLTF. In DNA form, the CDR3 reads TGTGCCAGCAGAGGCCGGGACCGGGAGTATGGGGCCAACGTCCTGACTTTC.

This clonotype has at least ten counts. V usage is TRBV7-9 and J usage is TRBJ2-3; D is unclear. The CDR3 has 14 amino acids. Germline CDR1 is SEHNR and CDR2 is FQNEAQ (reference sequence). V dropped 5 bases and J dropped 0 bases, with 9 bases sitting between them. CDR3 in DNA: TGTGCCAGCAGCAACCAGAGAAGCACAGATACGCAGTATTTT. Translated, it gives CASSNQRSTDTQYF. The full variable domain, rest sourced from reference TRBV7-9 and TRBJ2-3, is DTGVSQNPRHKITKRGQNVTFRCDPISEHNRLYWYRQTLGQGPEFLTYFQNEAQLEKSRLLSDRFSAERPKGSFSTLEIQRTEQGDSAMYLCASSNQRSTDTQYFGPGTRLTVL.

V is TRBV6-1 and J is TRBJ2-7; the match to TRBD2 covers 13 bases. This CDR3 spans 15 amino acids. Germline CDR1 MNHNS, CDR2 SASEGT. V lost 8 bases and J lost 0; bases outside the gene matches: 4. This CDR3 reads CASEGLAGDSYEQYF. CDR3 bases: TGTGCCAGCGAAGGACTAGCGGGGGACTCCTACGAGCAGTACTTC.

The chain combines TRBV7-3 with TRBJ2-3; 8 positions match TRBD2. The CDR3 is 14 residues long. V shed 0 bases and J 6 bases; nucleotides not matched to a gene: 2. From germline, CDR1 is SGHTA and CDR2 FQGTGA. CDR3 sequence: CASSLTPSGDTQYF. The CDR3 DNA reads TGTGCCAGCAGCTTAACCCCTAGCGGGGATACGCAGTATTTT. Based on the CDR3 plus reference TRBV7-3 and TRBJ2-3, the full variable domain is GAGVSQTPSNKVTEKGKYVELRCDPISGHTALYWYRQSLGQGPEFLIYFQGTGAADDSGLPNDRFFAVRPEGSVSTLKIQRTERGDSAVYLCASSLTPSGDTQYFGPGTRLTVL.

The rearrangement links TRBV7-9 to TRBJ2-7; D possibly corresponds to TRBD1 (6 bases). The CDR3 consists of 13 residues. Germline V lookup: CDR1 SEHNR, CDR2 FQNEAQ (reference sequence). Trimming pared 5 bases from V and 7 bases from J, leaving 15 bases between. CDR3: CASSPTGSGEQYF. CDR3 nucleotides: TGTGCCAGCAGCCCCACAGGGTCGGGTGAGCAGTACTTC.

A note on this clonotype: One junction end does not reproduce the germline sequence, and a read error may be involved. The rearrangement joins TRBV6-1 to TRBJ2-1; D ambiguous. Germline V CDR1 and CDR2: MNHNS, SASEGT. CDR3 size: 15 residues. The CDR3 DNA reads TGTGCCAGCCGTGAGTCGGTGATCTCCTACAATGAGCAGTTCTTC. Amino acid sequence: CASRESVISYNEQFF.

This clonotype was seen at least ten times. This rearrangement joins TRBV4-2 to TRBJ2-1; TRBD2 aligns across 8 bases. Germline values: CDR1 LGHNA, CDR2 YNFKEQ. This CDR3 contains 15 residues. With V trimmed by 6 bases and J by 0 bases, 4 bases remained unmatched. CDR3 in amino acids: CASRERGSSYNEQFF. The CDR3 nucleotides read TGTGCCAGCAGGGAGCGGGGGAGCTCCTACAATGAGCAGTTCTTC.

This rearrangement joins TRBV10-3 to TRBJ2-1; possible D gene TRBD1, 6 bases. Trimming shortened V by 1 base and J by 10 bases, and 14 bases separated the two germline ends. Germline assignment: CDR1 ENHRY and CDR2 SYGVKD. This CDR3 has 14 residues. CDR3 amino acids: CAISEYGGHGEQFF. CDR3 nucleotide sequence: TGTGCCATCAGTGAGTATGGGGGACACGGGGAGCAGTTCTTC.

V usage is TRBV5-6 and J usage is TRBJ2-7, with 10 positions matching TRBD1. The junction had 5 bases not matched to a gene; V was cut back by 5 bases and J by 3 bases. The CDR3 has 14 amino acids. Germline V gives CDR1 SGHDT, CDR2 YYEEEE. The CDR3 is CASRRTGGHYEQYF. The DNA of the CDR3 is TGTGCCAGCAGGAGGACAGGGGGACACTACGAGCAGTACTTC.

V gene TRBV6-1 combines with J gene TRBJ1-2, with a weak D call TRBD1 (5 bases). Germline loops: CDR1 MNHNS, CDR2 SASEGT. The CDR3 has 15 residues. V was shortened by 5 bases and J by 4 bases, with 17 bases between the two germline ends. For the CDR3, the DNA is TGTGCCAGCAGTCAATACACCGGGACTTCCTATGGCTACACCTTC. It is translated as CASSQYTGTSYGYTF.

In its sample, this clonotype is large. The CDR3 spells CASKPLAGPARGSYEQYF. For the CDR3, the DNA is TGTGCCAGCAAGCCCCTAGCGGGTCCGGCCCGAGGCTCCTACGAGCAGTACTTC. This chain joins TRBV7-9 and TRBJ2-7, with 8 positions matching TRBD2. J gave up 0 bases and V 7 bases, and 17 bases lay outside the gene matches. CDR1 and CDR2 (germline): SEHNR, FQNEAQ (reference sequence). CDR3 length equals 18 residues. Full variable domain (remainder filled in from reference TRBV7-9 and TRBJ2-7): DTGVSQNPRHKITKRGQNVTFRCDPISEHNRLYWYRQTLGQGPEFLTYFQNEAQLEKSRLLSDRFSAERPKGSFSTLEIQRTEQGDSAMYLCASKPLAGPARGSYEQYFGPGTRLTVT.